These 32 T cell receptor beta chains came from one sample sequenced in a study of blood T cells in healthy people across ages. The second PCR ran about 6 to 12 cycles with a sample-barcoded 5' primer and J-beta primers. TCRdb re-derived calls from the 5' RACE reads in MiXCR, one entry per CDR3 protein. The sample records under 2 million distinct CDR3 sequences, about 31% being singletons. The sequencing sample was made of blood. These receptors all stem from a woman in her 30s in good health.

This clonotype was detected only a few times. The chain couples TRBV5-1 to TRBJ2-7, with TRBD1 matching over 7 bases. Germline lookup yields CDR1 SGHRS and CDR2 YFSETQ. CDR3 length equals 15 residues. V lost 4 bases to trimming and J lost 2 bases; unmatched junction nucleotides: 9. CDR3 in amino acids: CASSPGDSRPYEQYF. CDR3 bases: TGCGCCAGCAGCCCCGGGGACAGTCGTCCCTACGAGCAGTACTTC.

CDR3: CASSQGVGTGGAINQPQHF. CDR3 bases: TGTGCCAGCAGCCAAGGCGTGGGGACAGGGGGCGCGATCAATCAGCCCCAGCATTTT. The chain has TRBV3-1 and TRBJ1-5, with 12 bases fitting TRBD1. This CDR3 spans 19 amino acids. Trimming at V came to 1 base and at J to 3 bases, leaving 10 bases not matched to a gene. Germline CDR1 is LGHDT and CDR2 is YNNKEL (reference sequence).

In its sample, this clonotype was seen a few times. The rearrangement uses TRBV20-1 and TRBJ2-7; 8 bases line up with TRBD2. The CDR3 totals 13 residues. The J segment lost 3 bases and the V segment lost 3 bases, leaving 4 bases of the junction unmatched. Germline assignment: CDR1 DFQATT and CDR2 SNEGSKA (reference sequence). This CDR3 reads CSARKRENYEQYF. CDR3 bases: TGCAGTGCTAGGAAGCGGGAGAACTACGAGCAGTACTTC.

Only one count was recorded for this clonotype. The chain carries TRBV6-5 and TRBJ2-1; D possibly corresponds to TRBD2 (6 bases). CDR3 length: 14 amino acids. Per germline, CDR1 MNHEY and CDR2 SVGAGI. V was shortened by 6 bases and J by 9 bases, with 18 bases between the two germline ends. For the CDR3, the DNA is TGTGCCAGCAGGCCGGGGGACCTCTCCGGTGAGCAGTTCTTC. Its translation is CASRPGDLSGEQFF.

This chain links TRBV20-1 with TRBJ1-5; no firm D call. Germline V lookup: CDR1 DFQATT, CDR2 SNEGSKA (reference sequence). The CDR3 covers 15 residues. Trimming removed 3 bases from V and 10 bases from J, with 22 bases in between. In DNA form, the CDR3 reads TGCAGTGCTAGGACGGAGACACGCAGGATTGAACCCCAGCATTTT. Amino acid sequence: CSARTETRRIEPQHF.

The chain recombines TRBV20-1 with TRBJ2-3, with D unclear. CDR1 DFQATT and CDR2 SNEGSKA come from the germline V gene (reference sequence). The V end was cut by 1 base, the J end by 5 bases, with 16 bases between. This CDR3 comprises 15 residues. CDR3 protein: CSARVAGGTRDTQYF. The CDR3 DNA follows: TGCAGTGCTAGAGTCGCCGGTGGAACTCGAGATACGCAGTATTTT.

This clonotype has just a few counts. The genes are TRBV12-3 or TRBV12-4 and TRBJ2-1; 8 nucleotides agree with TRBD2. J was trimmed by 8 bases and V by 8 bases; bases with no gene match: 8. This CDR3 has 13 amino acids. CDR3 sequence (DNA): TGTGCCAGCCGCCGGGGGGGGCCGGATGAGCAGTTCTTC. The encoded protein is CASRRGGPDEQFF.

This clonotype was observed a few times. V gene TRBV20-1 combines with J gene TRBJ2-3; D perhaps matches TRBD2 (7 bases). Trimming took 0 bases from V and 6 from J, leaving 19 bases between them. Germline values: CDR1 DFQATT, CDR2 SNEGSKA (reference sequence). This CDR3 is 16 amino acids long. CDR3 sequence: CSARDWNRGAGDTQYF. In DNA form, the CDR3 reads TGCAGTGCTAGAGATTGGAACCGGGGGGCAGGTGATACGCAGTATTTT.

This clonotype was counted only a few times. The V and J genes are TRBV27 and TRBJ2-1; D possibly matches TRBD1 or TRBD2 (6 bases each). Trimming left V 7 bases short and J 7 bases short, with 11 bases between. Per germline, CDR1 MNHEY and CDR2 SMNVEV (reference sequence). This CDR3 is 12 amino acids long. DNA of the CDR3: TGTGCCAGCATCGGAGGGGGGAATGAGCAGTTCTTC. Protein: CASIGGGNEQFF.

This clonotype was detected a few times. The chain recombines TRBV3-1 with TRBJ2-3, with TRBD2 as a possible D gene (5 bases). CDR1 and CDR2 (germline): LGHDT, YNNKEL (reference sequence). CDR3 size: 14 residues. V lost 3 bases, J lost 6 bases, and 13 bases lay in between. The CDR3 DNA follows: TGTGCCAGCAGCCAGCAACCGGGAACCGATACGCAGTATTTT. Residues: CASSQQPGTDTQYF.

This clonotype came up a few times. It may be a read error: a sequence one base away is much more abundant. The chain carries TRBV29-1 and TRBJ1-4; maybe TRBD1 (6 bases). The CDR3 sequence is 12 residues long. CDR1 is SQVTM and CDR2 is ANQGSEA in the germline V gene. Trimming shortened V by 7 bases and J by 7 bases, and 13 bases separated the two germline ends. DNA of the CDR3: TGCAGCGGACAGGAGGCTTGTGAAAAACTGTTTTTT. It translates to CSGQEACEKLFF.

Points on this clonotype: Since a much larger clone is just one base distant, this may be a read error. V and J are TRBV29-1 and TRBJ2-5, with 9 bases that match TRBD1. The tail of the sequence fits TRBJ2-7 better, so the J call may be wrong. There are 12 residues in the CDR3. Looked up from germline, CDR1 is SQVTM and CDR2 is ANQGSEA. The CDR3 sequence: CSAVGQGGEQYF. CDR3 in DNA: TGCAGCGCCGTGGGACAGGGTGGCGAGCAGTACTTC.

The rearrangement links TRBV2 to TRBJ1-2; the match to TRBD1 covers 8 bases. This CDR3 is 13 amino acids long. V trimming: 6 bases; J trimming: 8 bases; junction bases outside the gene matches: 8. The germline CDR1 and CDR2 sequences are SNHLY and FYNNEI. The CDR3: CASRAGGQGGYTF. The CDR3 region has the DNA TGTGCCAGCAGGGCAGGGGGCCAAGGGGGCTACACCTTC. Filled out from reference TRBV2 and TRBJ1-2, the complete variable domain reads EPEVTQTPSHQVTQMGQEVILRCVPISNHLYFYWYRQILGQKVEFLVSFYNNEISEKSEIFDDQFSVERPDGSNFTLKIRSTKLEDSAMYFCASRAGGQGGYTFGSGTRLTVV.

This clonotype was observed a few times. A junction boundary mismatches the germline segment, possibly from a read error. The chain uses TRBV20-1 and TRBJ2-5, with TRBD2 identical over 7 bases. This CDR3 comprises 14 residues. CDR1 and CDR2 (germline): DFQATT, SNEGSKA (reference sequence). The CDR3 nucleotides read TGCAGTGCTGCCGGGACTACCACCCAAGAGACCCGGTACTTC. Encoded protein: CSAAGTTTQETRYF.

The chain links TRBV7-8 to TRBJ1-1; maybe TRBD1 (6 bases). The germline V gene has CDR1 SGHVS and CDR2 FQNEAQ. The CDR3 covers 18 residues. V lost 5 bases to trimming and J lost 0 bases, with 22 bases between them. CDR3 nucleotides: TGTGCCAGCAGCACCTTAAGGACAGACCCAGTAATGAACACTGAAGCTTTCTTT. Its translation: CASSTLRTDPVMNTEAFF. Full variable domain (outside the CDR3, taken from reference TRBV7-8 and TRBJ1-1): GAGVSQSPRYKVAKRGQDVALRCDPISGHVSLFWYQQALGQGPEFLTYFQNEAQLDKSGLPSDRFFAERPEGSVSTLKIQRTQQEDSAVYLCASSTLRTDPVMNTEAFFGQGTRLTVV.

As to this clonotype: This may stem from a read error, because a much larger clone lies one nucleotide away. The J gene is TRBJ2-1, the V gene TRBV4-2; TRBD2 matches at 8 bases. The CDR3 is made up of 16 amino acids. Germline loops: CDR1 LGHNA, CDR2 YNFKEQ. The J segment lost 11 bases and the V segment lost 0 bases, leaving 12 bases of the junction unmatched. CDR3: CASSQDIQRGLNKQFF. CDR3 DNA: TGTGCCAGCAGCCAAGATATCCAGCGGGGGTTGAATAAGCAGTTCTTC.

The CDR3 region has the DNA TGTGCCAGCAGCGTAGGGCCTTGCGGGGAACGTCGGGGGGAGACCCAGTACTTC. Its protein is CASSVGPCGERRGETQYF. The chain employs TRBV9 and TRBJ2-5; tentative D call: TRBD2 (6 bases). V was shortened by 0 bases and J by 5 bases, with 23 bases between the two germline ends. This CDR3 has 18 residues. The germline V gene has CDR1 SGDLS and CDR2 YYNGEE.

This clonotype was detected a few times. CDR3 sequence (DNA): TGCAGTGCTTCCCATGACCGACTAGCGGGAGTCACAGATACGCAGTATTTT. Protein product: CSASHDRLAGVTDTQYF. This chain uses TRBV20-1 with TRBJ2-3, with 12 bases fitting TRBD2. Per the germline V gene, CDR1 is DFQATT and CDR2 is SNEGSKA (reference sequence). The CDR3 is made up of 17 amino acids. V was pared by 5 bases and J by 2 bases, with 11 bases of the junction left unmatched.

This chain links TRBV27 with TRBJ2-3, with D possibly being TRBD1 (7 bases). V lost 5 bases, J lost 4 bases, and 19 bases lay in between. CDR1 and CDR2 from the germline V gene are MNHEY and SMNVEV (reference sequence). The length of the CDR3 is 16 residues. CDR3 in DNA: TGTGCCAGCAGTCCCCAGCGGGTCAGGGGGTCAGATACGCAGTATTTT. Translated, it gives CASSPQRVRGSDTQYF.

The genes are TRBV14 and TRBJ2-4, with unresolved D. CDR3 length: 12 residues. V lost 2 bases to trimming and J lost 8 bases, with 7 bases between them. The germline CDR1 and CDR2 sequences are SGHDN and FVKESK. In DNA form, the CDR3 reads TGTGCCAGCAGCCAAATCCGGGACATTCAGTACTTC. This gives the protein CASSQIRDIQYF.

The CDR3 reads CASSDALADNEQFF. CDR3 nucleotide sequence: TGCGCCAGCAGTGACGCACTAGCGGACAATGAGCAGTTCTTC. This rearrangement joins TRBV10-2 to TRBJ2-1, with 8 bases lining up with TRBD2. Trimming took 3 bases from V and 5 from J; bases not matched to a gene: 3. Germline assignment: CDR1 WSHSY and CDR2 SAAADI. The CDR3 contains 14 residues.

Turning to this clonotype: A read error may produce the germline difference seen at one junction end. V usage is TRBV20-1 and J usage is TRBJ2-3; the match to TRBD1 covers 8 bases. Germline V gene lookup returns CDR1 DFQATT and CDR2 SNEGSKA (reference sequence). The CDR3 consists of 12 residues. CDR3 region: CSVNKGTGTQYF. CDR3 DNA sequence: TGCAGTGTAAATAAGGGGACAGGTACGCAGTATTTT.

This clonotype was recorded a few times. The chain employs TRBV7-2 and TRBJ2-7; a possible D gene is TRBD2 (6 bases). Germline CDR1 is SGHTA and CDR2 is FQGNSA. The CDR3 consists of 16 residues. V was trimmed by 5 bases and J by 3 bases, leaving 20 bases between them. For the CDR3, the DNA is TGTGCCAGCAGCCGAAAGATTAGCGGAAACTACTACGAGCAGTACTTC. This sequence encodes CASSRKISGNYYEQYF.

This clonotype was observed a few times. The CDR3 coding sequence is TGTGCCAGCAGTTGGCTAGTCCGCGAGCAGTACTTC. This sequence encodes CASSWLVREQYF. The gene calls are TRBV12-3 or TRBV12-4 and TRBJ2-7; D gene uncertain. V was clipped by 4 bases and J by 6 bases, with 10 bases between them. CDR3 length equals 12 residues.

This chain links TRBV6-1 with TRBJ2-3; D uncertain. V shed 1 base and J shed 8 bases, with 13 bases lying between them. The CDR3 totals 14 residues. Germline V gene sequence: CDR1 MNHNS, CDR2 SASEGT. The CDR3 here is CASSEGPTPSTQYF. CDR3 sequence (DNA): TGTGCCAGCAGTGAAGGTCCGACTCCGTCTACGCAGTATTTT.

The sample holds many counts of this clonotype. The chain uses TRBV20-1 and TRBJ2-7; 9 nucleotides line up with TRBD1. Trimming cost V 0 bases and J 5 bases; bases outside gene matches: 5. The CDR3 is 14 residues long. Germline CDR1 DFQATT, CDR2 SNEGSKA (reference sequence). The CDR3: CSAREGQGRNEQYF. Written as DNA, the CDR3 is TGCAGTGCTAGAGAGGGACAGGGTCGAAACGAGCAGTACTTC.

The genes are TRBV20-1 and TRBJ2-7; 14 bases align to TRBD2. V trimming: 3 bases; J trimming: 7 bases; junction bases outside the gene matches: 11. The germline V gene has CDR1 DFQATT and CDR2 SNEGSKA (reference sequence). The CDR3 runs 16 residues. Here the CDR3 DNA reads TGCAGTGCTAGTTCGGGACTAGCGGGAGCCTTGGGTGAGCAGTACTTC. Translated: CSASSGLAGALGEQYF.

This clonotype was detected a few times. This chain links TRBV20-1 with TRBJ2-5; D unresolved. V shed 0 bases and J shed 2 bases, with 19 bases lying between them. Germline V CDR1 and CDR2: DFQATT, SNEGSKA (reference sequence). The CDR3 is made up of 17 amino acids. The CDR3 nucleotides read TGCAGTGCTAGAGATAAGGCCGACGCCCTACGACAAGAGACCCAGTACTTC. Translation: CSARDKADALRQETQYF.

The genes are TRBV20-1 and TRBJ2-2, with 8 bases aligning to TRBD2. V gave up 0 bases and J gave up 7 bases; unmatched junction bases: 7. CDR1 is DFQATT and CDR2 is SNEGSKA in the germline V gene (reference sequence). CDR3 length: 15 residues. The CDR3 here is CSARDPLAVNGELFF. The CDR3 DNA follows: TGCAGTGCTAGAGATCCACTAGCGGTTAACGGGGAGCTGTTTTTT.

CDR3 residues: CASSEGQFFYGYTF. CDR3 DNA: TGTGCCAGCAGTGAAGGCCAGTTTTTCTATGGCTACACCTTC. This chain connects TRBV2 to TRBJ1-2; D unclear. The V and J ends lost 1 base and 4 bases respectively, with 10 bases between them. CDR3 size: 14 residues. Germline V gene data show CDR1 as SNHLY and CDR2 as FYNNEI.

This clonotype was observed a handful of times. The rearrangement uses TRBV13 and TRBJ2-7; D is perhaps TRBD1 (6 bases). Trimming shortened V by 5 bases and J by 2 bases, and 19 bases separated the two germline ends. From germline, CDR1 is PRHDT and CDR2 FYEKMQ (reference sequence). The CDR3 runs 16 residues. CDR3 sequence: CASSPTSGHKAYEQYF. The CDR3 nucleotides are TGTGCCAGCAGCCCTACGTCGGGACACAAGGCCTACGAGCAGTACTTC.

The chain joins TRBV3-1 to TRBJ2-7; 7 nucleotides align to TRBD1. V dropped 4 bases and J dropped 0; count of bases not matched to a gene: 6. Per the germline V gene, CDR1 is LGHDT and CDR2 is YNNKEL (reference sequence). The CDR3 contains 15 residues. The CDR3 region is CASSPGTDISYEQYF. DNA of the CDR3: TGTGCCAGCAGCCCCGGGACAGATATCTCCTACGAGCAGTACTTC.